Presented here are 17 T cell receptor beta chains from one specimen sequenced in a study of CD8 T cells in ankylosing spondylitis. Each CDR3 protein is one row after TCRdb ran MiXCR on the 5' RACE reads. The sample has some 23,000 distinct CDR3 sequences; just over 2.5% are singletons. The sequenced sample was blood, either unsorted or a sorted T cell fraction (not recorded which). These receptors were collected from a female donor with ankylosing spondylitis or in good health (not recorded which).

This clonotype was seen ten or more times. CDR3 sequence: CASSPGGESGNTIYF. The CDR3 bases are TGTGCCAGCAGCCCTGGAGGGGAATCTGGAAACACCATATATTTT. V and J are TRBV9 and TRBJ1-3; D is possibly TRBD1 (5 bases). Trimming pared 4 bases from V and 1 base from J, leaving 12 bases between. Germline lookup yields CDR1 SGDLS and CDR2 YYNGEE. This CDR3 comprises 15 residues.

At least ten counts were recorded for this clonotype. The chain is built from TRBV9 and TRBJ1-6, with D uncertain. The V gene lost 0 bases and the J gene lost 5 bases, with 12 bases spanning the gap. The CDR3 sequence is 16 residues long. Germline V lookup: CDR1 SGDLS, CDR2 YYNGEE. CDR3 sequence reads: CASSVAGSANNSPLHF. As DNA, the CDR3 is TGTGCCAGCAGCGTAGCCGGCAGCGCAAATAATTCACCCCTCCACTTT.

This clonotype has ten or more counts. The CDR3 region has the DNA TGTGCCAGCGGGAGGGGGCCCAACAATGAGCAGTTCTTC. Translating gives CASGRGPNNEQFF. This rearrangement joins TRBV9 to TRBJ2-1; either TRBD1 or TRBD2 may supply D (7 bases each). V shed 7 bases and J shed 5 bases, with 13 bases lying between them. The CDR3 extends over 13 amino acids. CDR1 is SGDLS, CDR2 YYNGEE, per germline.

This clonotype has a count of ten or more. This chain connects TRBV9 to TRBJ2-3, with a tentative D call TRBD2 (5 bases). Germline values: CDR1 SGDLS, CDR2 YYNGEE. The CDR3 sequence is 16 residues long. Trimming removed 3 bases at V and 1 base at J, with 15 bases between. CDR3 bases: TGTGCCAGCAGCGCGAGGGTGGTTGGCGGCACAGATACGCAGTATTTT. Amino acids: CASSARVVGGTDTQYF.

This clonotype appeared many times. The CDR3 loop reads CASSRDLGEKLFF. CDR3 DNA: TGTGCCAGCAGTCGTGATCTTGGGGAAAAACTGTTTTTT. The V and J genes are TRBV9 and TRBJ1-4, with D unclear. V shed 5 bases and J shed 8 bases, with 13 bases lying between them. The length of the CDR3 is 13 residues. Germline CDR1 reads SGDLS; CDR2 reads YYNGEE.

Many counts were recorded for this clonotype. The J gene is TRBJ2-5, the V gene TRBV9, with TRBD2 matching over 7 bases. V gave up 0 bases and J gave up 1 base; unmatched junction bases: 3. Germline values: CDR1 SGDLS, CDR2 YYNGEE. The CDR3 contains 15 residues. For the CDR3, the DNA is TGTGCCAGCAGCGTAGCACTAGCGATCCAAGAGACCCAGTACTTC. Protein sequence: CASSVALAIQETQYF.

The sample holds many counts of this clonotype. The chain recombines TRBV9 with TRBJ2-7; 7 bases agree with TRBD2. CDR1 SGDLS and CDR2 YYNGEE come from the germline V gene. This CDR3 region has 15 residues. J gave up 0 bases and V 3 bases, and 6 bases lay outside the gene matches. For the CDR3, the DNA is TGTGCCAGCAGCGAGGATCTAGCGGCCTCCTACGAGCAGTACTTC. Translated, it gives CASSEDLAASYEQYF.

This clonotype came up many times. The rearrangement joins TRBV9 to TRBJ2-7; D call uncertain. Germline V gives CDR1 SGDLS, CDR2 YYNGEE. The CDR3 extends over 16 amino acids. The V end lost 0 bases, the J end lost 0 bases, and 13 bases lay between the germline ends. The CDR3, as DNA: TGTGCCAGCAGCGTAGGAGGCGGCGGAAGCTCCTACGAGCAGTACTTC. This encodes CASSVGGGGSSYEQYF.

This clonotype was seen many times. The V gene is TRBV9, the J gene TRBJ2-1; tentative D call: TRBD2 (6 bases). V shed 4 bases and J shed 4 bases, with 18 bases lying between them. Germline loops: CDR1 SGDLS, CDR2 YYNGEE. This CDR3 region has 16 residues. The CDR3 DNA follows: TGTGCCAGCAGCTATATCCGCATAGCGGCATACAATGAGCAGTTCTTC. Its translation is CASSYIRIAAYNEQFF. The entire variable domain, with the rest obtained from reference TRBV9 and TRBJ2-1, is as follows: DSGVTQTPKHLITATGQRVTLRCSPRSGDLSVYWYQQSLDQGLQFLIQYYNGEERAKGNILERFSAQQFPDLHSELNLSSLELGDSALYFCASSYIRIAAYNEQFFGPGTRLTVL.

This clonotype was seen many times. J is TRBJ2-2 and V is TRBV9; 8 bases match TRBD1. CDR3 length equals 17 residues. Germline V gene sequence: CDR1 SGDLS, CDR2 YYNGEE. Trimming cost V 0 bases and J 0 bases; bases outside gene matches: 4. CDR3 coding DNA: TGTGCCAGCAGCGTAGGCCCGACAGGGGCGAACACCGGGGAGCTGTTTTTT. Encoded protein: CASSVGPTGANTGELFF. Full variable domain (remainder filled in from reference TRBV9 and TRBJ2-2): DSGVTQTPKHLITATGQRVTLRCSPRSGDLSVYWYQQSLDQGLQFLIQYYNGEERAKGNILERFSAQQFPDLHSELNLSSLELGDSALYFCASSVGPTGANTGELFFGEGSRLTVL.

At least ten counts were recorded for this clonotype. The chain has TRBV9 and TRBJ2-1, with 8 bases lining up with TRBD2. Germline loops: CDR1 SGDLS, CDR2 YYNGEE. J gave up 1 base and V 2 bases, and 2 bases lay outside the gene matches. The CDR3 consists of 15 residues. The DNA for the CDR3 is TGTGCCAGCAGCGTTGTAGCGGGATCCTACAATGAGCAGTTCTTC. It translates to CASSVVAGSYNEQFF.

This clonotype was found many times. V gene TRBV9 combines with J gene TRBJ2-7; weak D call: TRBD2 (5 bases). The CDR3 is made up of 14 amino acids. Germline values: CDR1 SGDLS, CDR2 YYNGEE. Trimming stripped 2 bases from V and 3 bases from J, with 12 bases between. The chain's CDR3 is CASSVTDWNYEQYF. In nucleotides, the CDR3 is TGTGCCAGCAGCGTGACGGACTGGAACTACGAGCAGTACTTC.

This clonotype is medium-sized by share. This sequence joins TRBV9 and TRBJ2-3; 9 nucleotides match TRBD1. The trim removed 0 bases at V and 5 bases at J, leaving 10 bases unmatched. CDR1 SGDLS and CDR2 YYNGEE come from the germline V gene. CDR3 length equals 17 residues. The DNA of the CDR3 is TGTGCCAGCAGCGTAGCTACCCCGGGACAGGGCGTAGATACGCAGTATTTT. Translating gives CASSVATPGQGVDTQYF.

By frequency in the sample, this clonotype is medium-sized (0.01 to 0.1%). The chain uses TRBV9 and TRBJ2-6; D is ambiguous. This CDR3 is built from 17 residues. V was shortened by 0 bases and J by 2 bases, with 12 bases between the two germline ends. Germline V gene data show CDR1 as SGDLS and CDR2 as YYNGEE. The CDR3: CASSVVVVATGANVLTF. The CDR3 nucleotides are TGTGCCAGCAGCGTAGTTGTGGTCGCCACTGGGGCCAACGTCCTGACTTTC.

This clonotype appeared many times. CDR3 amino acids: CASSVDPANYGYTF. CDR3 nucleotide sequence: TGTGCCAGCAGCGTAGATCCAGCTAACTATGGCTACACCTTC. This chain joins TRBV9 and TRBJ1-2; D is ambiguous. Germline CDR1 and CDR2: SGDLS and YYNGEE. The CDR3 runs to 14 residues. Trimming removed 0 bases at V and 0 bases at J, with 6 bases between. Variable domain in full (rest from reference TRBV9 and TRBJ1-2): DSGVTQTPKHLITATGQRVTLRCSPRSGDLSVYWYQQSLDQGLQFLIQYYNGEERAKGNILERFSAQQFPDLHSELNLSSLELGDSALYFCASSVDPANYGYTFGSGTRLTVV.

This clonotype was found many times. This chain connects TRBV9 to TRBJ2-7; D gene ambiguous. The CDR3 totals 15 residues. The germline V and J ends were trimmed by 4 bases and 4 bases, with 18 bases remaining between them. Germline CDR1 SGDLS, CDR2 YYNGEE. CDR3 loop: CASSTGSDRTYEQYF. For the CDR3, the DNA is TGTGCCAGCAGCACCGGAAGCGACCGAACGTACGAGCAGTACTTC.

This clonotype was detected many times. This sequence joins TRBV9 and TRBJ2-5; TRBD2 agrees at 9 bases. Germline lookup yields CDR1 SGDLS and CDR2 YYNGEE. V shed 0 bases and J 2 bases; nucleotides not matched to a gene: 5. The CDR3 is made up of 16 amino acids. CDR3 sequence: CASSVGSSGIQETQYF. The CDR3 DNA reads TGTGCCAGCAGCGTAGGCTCTAGCGGGATACAAGAGACCCAGTACTTC.